Listed here are 3 T cell receptor beta chains from one sample, sequenced in a study of shared clonotypes between healthy human individuals (TCRdb year 2020). The library was made by the immunoSEQ multiplex PCR assay. TCRdb took over this immuneACCESS table, retaining in-frame rearrangements with V and J assigned. Such tables are incomplete; in checked studies, under half of the missing clones stem from an unresolved V gene, and the remainder is unexplained. The table for this sample lists about 2.4 million clones; under 95% of them were counted only once. In total, the top ten clones hold about 0.39% of the sample. The specimen sequenced was naive CD4+ T cells from PBMCs. The sample's cell subset or site, from its label and the paper: CD45RA+ positively selected. The receptors here all came from a young man in good health. Some clones in this sample may be carry-over from other donors' samples.

This clone was counted a few times. This chain connects TRBV15 to TRBJ1-2, with D tentatively TRBD1 (6 bases). V lost 3 bases to trimming and J lost 5 bases, with 13 bases between them. The V gene's germline CDR1 is LNHNV and CDR2 YYDKDF (reference sequence). The CDR3 consists of 14 residues. Here the CDR3 reads CATSRGGRGYGYTF. In DNA form, the CDR3 reads TGTGCCACCAGCAGGGGGGGCAGAGGTTATGGCTACACCTTC.

The CDR3 nucleotides are TGTGCCAGCACTCGACAGGAGGTCACAGATACGCAGTATTTT. Amino acid sequence: CASTRQEVTDTQYF. This chain connects TRBV13 to TRBJ2-3; TRBD1 is a possible D gene (6 bases). Trimming pared 7 bases from V and 2 bases from J, leaving 13 bases between. The CDR3 consists of 14 residues. Germline V gene lookup returns CDR1 PRHDT and CDR2 FYEKMQ (reference sequence).

The rearrangement joins TRBV29-1 to TRBJ2-2, with D possibly TRBD1 on 5 matching bases. This CDR3 is 13 amino acids long. Looked up from germline, CDR1 is SQVTM and CDR2 is ANQGSEA. V gave up 7 bases and J gave up 1 base, with 10 bases separating them. The CDR3 coding sequence is TGCAGCGGCTGGCAGGGGAACACCGGGGAGCTGTTTTTT. It codes for CSGWQGNTGELFF.